This T cell receptor beta chain was retrieved from a study of beta chain features in type 1 diabetes. Notes on this clone: Its antigen remains unknown. The identical CDR3 is also encoded by other nucleotide sequences in the sample.

The germline V gene has CDR1 SGHTA and CDR2 FQGNSA. With 0 bases removed from V and 4 bases from J, the gap between germline ends came to 10 bases. This CDR3 region has 15 residues. What was sequenced were expressed TCRB transcripts, since all of the isolated RNA had been reverse transcribed. Data came from immunoSEQ multiplex PCR; TCRdb stores just in-frame clones and leaves some out. The sample has fewer than 250,000 clones, about 71% seen once; the top ten hold approximately 0.053%. Overall study findings and caveats: Patients' naive, central memory and regulatory TCRB repertoires appeared more alike than those of healthy donors. Type 1 diabetes patients had moderately but significantly shorter TCRB CDR3s in all four CD4+ subsets. Type 1 diabetes patients had VDJ junctions that carried fewer insertions and more deletions.

The TCR originated in a man aged 25 to 40 in good health. The chain has TRBV7-2 and TRBJ2-1, with a weak D call TRBD2 (6 bases). Sequenced input: naive CD4+ T cells from blood. CDR3 nucleotide sequence: TGTGCCAGCAGCTTAGCGGGGGGAAATTACAATGAGCAGTTCTTC. It specifies CASSLAGGNYNEQFF.